This TCR beta chain was captured in a study of CD8+ T cells in alopecia areata. Study-wide context: People stayed on tofacitinib for 6 to 18 months, then stopped the drug for 6 months.

In each case, RNA was isolated and then reverse transcribed into cDNA as the sequencing template. Generated by immunoSEQ multiplex PCR, the TCRdb table keeps only in-frame clones and is missing some. Of some 190,000 clones listed, around three fifths are singletons. Concerning this clone itself: What it binds is not known.

Treatment given: oral pan-JAK inhibitor, 5-10 mg twice daily. The study's findings and limits: Normal skin's resident alphabeta T cells are also sequenced in scalp samples.

Trimming stripped 5 bases from V and 5 bases from J, with 10 bases between. Per germline, CDR1 SEHNR and CDR2 FQNEAQ (reference sequence). The CDR3 is 14 residues long. The chain has TRBV7-9 and TRBJ1-6; perhaps TRBD1 as D (5 bases). The material was CD4+ T cells sorted from blood, obtained between weeks 47 and 50, from a patient treated with tofacitinib. The sequence derives from a human donor with alopecia areata. In DNA form, the CDR3 reads TGTGCCAGCAGCCCCGGGACGGATAATTCACCCCTCCACTTT. It is translated as CASSPGTDNSPLHF.